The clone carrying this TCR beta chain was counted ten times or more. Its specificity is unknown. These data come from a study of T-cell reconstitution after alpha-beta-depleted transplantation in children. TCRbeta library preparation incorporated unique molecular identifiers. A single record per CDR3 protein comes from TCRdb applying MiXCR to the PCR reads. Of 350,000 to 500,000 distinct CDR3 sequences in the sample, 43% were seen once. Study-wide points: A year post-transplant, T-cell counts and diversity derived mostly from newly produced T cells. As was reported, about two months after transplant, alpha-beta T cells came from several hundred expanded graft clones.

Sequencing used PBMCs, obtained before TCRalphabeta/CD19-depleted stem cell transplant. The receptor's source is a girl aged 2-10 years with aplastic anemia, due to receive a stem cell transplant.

CDR3 DNA: TGTGCCAGCAGTCAAGACGGACGGCCCTCCTACGAGCAGTACTTC. This encodes CASSQDGRPSYEQYF. The genes are TRBV6-1 and TRBJ2-7; D not certain. Germline CDR1 reads MNHNS; CDR2 reads SASEGT. CDR3 length equals 15 residues. V lost 5 bases and J lost 0, with 14 bases in between.